This TCR beta chain emerged from a study of shared clonotypes between healthy human individuals. Germline V lookup: CDR1 SGHTA, CDR2 FQGNSA. The CDR3 has 16 residues. Trimming left V 0 bases short and J 10 bases short, with 16 bases between. Study results and caveats: The sole specimen, blood, was sampled, and tissue repertoires likely differ. Compared with memory subsets, naive subsets generally had larger estimated richness.

The repertoire was sequenced with immunoSEQ multiplex PCR; TCRdb's copy has only in-frame clones and lacks some. The table shows roughly 2.4 million clones, with approximately 96% occurring only once. With regard to this clone: Its specificity is unknown.

V gene TRBV7-2 combines with J gene TRBJ1-6; D unresolved. The sequenced sample consisted of naive CD4+ T cells sorted from blood. Subset of the sample: CD45RA+ positively selected. The source is a man aged 18 to 29 in good health. The chain's CDR3 is CASSLAFGVPGSPLHF. In nucleotides, the CDR3 is TGTGCCAGCAGCTTAGCGTTCGGCGTTCCCGGATCACCCCTCCACTTT.